The next 15 T cell receptor beta chains were all read from a single sample in a study of beta chain features in type 1 diabetes (dated by TCRdb to 2016 to 2018). Their antigen targets remain unknown. Libraries were made using the immunoSEQ multiplex PCR assay. The entire isolated RNA was reverse transcribed using the High Capacity cDNA Reverse Transcription Kit, and thus expressed TCRB transcripts were sequenced. TCRdb carries this immuneACCESS record with in-frame sequences only. Its versions omit some clonotypes, under half of them owing to an unresolved V gene in the studies checked, with the rest unexplained. The sample data list 95,000 to 150,000 clones, and over 15% of these were observed just once. The top ten clonotypes cover around 2.5% of the sample. Overall study outcomes, separate from this receptor: Type 1 diabetes patients showed a moderate but significant shortening of TCRB CDR3 length in all four CD4+ subsets.

The sequenced sample was central memory CD4+ T cells from blood. These TCRs come from a man aged 25 to 40 with type 1 diabetes.

The genes are TRBV6-1 and TRBJ2-3; no firm D call. V lost 3 bases and J 1 base, leaving 5 bases between the germline ends. CDR3 length: 13 residues. CDR1 and CDR2 (germline): MNHNS, SASEGT. DNA for the CDR3: TGTGCCAGCAGTGAGCAAGGCACAGATACGCAGTATTTT. It translates to CASSEQGTDTQYF.

This clone was seen repeatedly, ten times or more. Different DNA sequences within this sample yield the same CDR3. V gene TRBV29-1 combines with J gene TRBJ2-6; D is possibly TRBD2 (5 bases). Looked up from germline, CDR1 is SQVTM and CDR2 is ANQGSEA. This CDR3 spans 13 amino acids. Trimming pared 3 bases from V and 2 bases from J, leaving 5 bases between. The CDR3: CSVERAGANVLTF. The CDR3 coding sequence is TGCAGCGTTGAGAGGGCTGGGGCCAACGTCCTGACTTTC.

Only a few counts were recorded for this clone. V and J are TRBV5-1 and TRBJ1-5, with a possible D match to TRBD1 (5 bases). CDR1 is SGHRS, CDR2 YFSETQ, per germline. CDR3 length: 16 residues. The germline V and J ends were trimmed by 0 bases and 2 bases, with 12 bases remaining between them. CDR3 in DNA: TGCGCCAGCAGCTTGGAGCCCAGGGAGGGCAATCAGCCCCAGCATTTT. Its protein is CASSLEPREGNQPQHF. Full variable domain (rest looked up from reference TRBV5-1 and TRBJ1-5): KAGVTQTPRYLIKTRGQQVTLSCSPISGHRSVSWYQQTPGQGLQFLFEYFSETQRNKGNFPGRFSGRQFSNSRSEMNVSTLELGDSALYLCASSLEPREGNQPQHFGDGTRLSIL.

This chain connects TRBV4-3 to TRBJ1-2; D might be TRBD1 (5 bases). V shed 4 bases and J shed 6 bases, with 12 bases lying between them. CDR1 is LGHNA and CDR2 is YSLEER in the germline V gene. This CDR3 has 13 residues. CDR3 nucleotide sequence: TGCGCCAGCAGCCTGATAGGGACTGATGGCTACACCTTC. This gives the protein CASSLIGTDGYTF.

With respect to this clone: This sample also contains other DNA sequences that code for the same CDR3. The chain employs TRBV30 and TRBJ1-5, with D hard to call. Per the germline V gene, CDR1 is GTSNPN and CDR2 is SVGIG (reference sequence). The CDR3 has 13 amino acids. Trimming took 2 bases from V and 0 from J, leaving 5 bases between them. The CDR3 coding sequence is TGTGCCTGGAGTCCGGATAGCAATCAGCCCCAGCATTTT. Its translation: CAWSPDSNQPQHF.

J is TRBJ1-2 and V is TRBV6-5, with D hard to call. V dropped 6 bases and J dropped 7 bases, with 18 bases sitting between them. The CDR3 spans 14 residues. CDR1 is MNHEY and CDR2 is SVGAGI in the germline V gene. CDR3 sequence: CASSPEALGLGYTF. CDR3 in DNA: TGTGCCAGCAGCCCCGAAGCCTTAGGTCTTGGCTACACCTTC.

There are a few counts of this clone. The J gene is TRBJ2-1, the V gene TRBV14; D possibly corresponds to TRBD2 (6 bases). CDR1 SGHDN and CDR2 FVKESK come from the germline V gene. Trimming cost V 4 bases and J 0 bases, with 16 bases left between them. The CDR3 consists of 17 residues. The DNA of the CDR3 is TGTGCCAGCAGCCTTAACTCGGGAGTAAGCTCCTACAATGAGCAGTTCTTC. It codes for CASSLNSGVSSYNEQFF.

This clone turned up a few times. The chain is built from TRBV5-6 and TRBJ1-6; possible D gene TRBD1, 6 bases. The CDR3 loop spans 14 amino acids. Deletions cut 1 base from V and 9 bases from J, with 11 bases between. The germline CDR1 and CDR2 sequences are SGHDT and YYEEEE. The CDR3: CASSLTGFGSPLHF. The CDR3 nucleotides are TGTGCCAGCAGCTTGACAGGGTTCGGTTCACCCCTCCACTTT.

The table lists this clone with a few counts. The CDR3 coding sequence is TGTGCCAGCTCACCAGGGGCTAGTCGTTCCTACAATGAGCAGTTCTTC. Its protein is CASSPGASRSYNEQFF. The chain recombines TRBV18 with TRBJ2-1, with D tentatively TRBD1 (5 bases). Per germline, CDR1 KGHSH and CDR2 LQKENI. V was shortened by 2 bases and J by 1 base, with 12 bases between the two germline ends. The CDR3 contains 16 residues.

The chain has TRBV5-1 and TRBJ2-3, with 8 nucleotides matching TRBD2. Trimming removed 3 bases from V and 6 bases from J; junction bases left unmatched: 6. The CDR3 extends over 14 amino acids. Per the germline V gene, CDR1 is SGHRS and CDR2 is YFSETQ. Written as DNA, the CDR3 is TGCGCCAGCAGCTGGGCCGGGGGGGCGGATACGCAGTATTTT. Translation gives CASSWAGGADTQYF.

This clone was recorded at least ten times. The chain joins TRBV10-3 to TRBJ2-4, with a weak D call TRBD2 (6 bases). The CDR3 sequence is 14 residues long. Trimming stripped 2 bases from V and 7 bases from J, with 12 bases between. Germline values: CDR1 ENHRY, CDR2 SYGVKD. The CDR3 DNA reads as TGTGCCATCAGTGAGGCCAGGGAGGCGAACATTCAGTACTTC. It is translated as CAISEAREANIQYF.

The sample holds a few counts of this clone. This chain joins TRBV7-2 and TRBJ1-3; D is ambiguous. CDR3 size: 16 residues. Germline V gene data show CDR1 as SGHTA and CDR2 as FQGNSA. V lost 6 bases and J 0 bases, leaving 15 bases between the germline ends. The CDR3 protein is CASRPPGVSSGNTIYF. Written as DNA, the CDR3 is TGTGCCAGCAGACCCCCAGGAGTCAGCTCTGGAAACACCATATATTTT.

The rearrangement links TRBV5-1 to TRBJ1-4, with no clear D. There are 15 residues in the CDR3. Germline CDR1 SGHRS, CDR2 YFSETQ. V was trimmed by 0 bases and J by 3 bases, leaving 9 bases between them. The CDR3 loop is CASSLAGQPNEKLFF. The CDR3 DNA reads TGCGCCAGCAGCTTGGCCGGGCAGCCTAATGAAAAACTGTTTTTT.

The table lists this clone with a few counts. Possible read error: a much larger clone is one base away. This chain connects TRBV11-2 to TRBJ2-5; D is uncertain. This CDR3 is 11 amino acids long. Looked up from germline, CDR1 is SGHAT and CDR2 is FQNNGV. The V end lost 5 bases, the J end lost 3 bases, and 4 bases lay between the germline ends. The CDR3 region is CASSPKETQYF. The CDR3 coding sequence is TGTGCCAGCAGCCCAAAAGAGACCCAGTACTTC.

The CDR3 DNA sequence: TGTGCCAGCAGCCCTCGACAGGGAGGAAATCAGCCCCAGCATTTT. It translates to CASSPRQGGNQPQHF. The V gene is TRBV7-2, the J gene TRBJ1-5, with 7 bases that match TRBD1. Germline V gene lookup returns CDR1 SGHTA and CDR2 FQGNSA. Trimming at V came to 5 bases and at J to 4 bases, leaving 8 bases not matched to a gene. The CDR3 consists of 15 residues.